This paragraph covers one TCR beta chain sequence. Its antigen is unidentified. This sample stems from a study of T cell repertoires in cytomegalovirus infection. Study-wide points: Summed public TCR beta family frequency identified CMV carriers bearing the relevant HLA.

Using its own MiXCR run on the reads, TCRdb lists one record per CDR3 protein. The sample contains approximately 270,000 distinct CDR3 sequences, approximately 22% of which appear only once. The sequencing here drew on cultured PBMCs, taken from culture after CMV antigen stimulation. This TCR came from a human donor in good health (CMV status not recorded). Some clones in this sample may be carry-over from other donors' samples.

The CDR3 loop reads CASSSPRGGPSYEQYF. Written as DNA, the CDR3 is TGTGCCAGCAGTTCTCCTAGGGGGGGGCCCTCCTACGAGCAGTACTTC. The V call is TRBV27, the J call TRBJ2-7, with D maybe TRBD2 (7 bases). The CDR3 consists of 16 residues. V was clipped by 4 bases and J by 0 bases, with 16 bases between them. Germline lookup yields CDR1 MNHEY and CDR2 SMNVEV (reference sequence).